This T cell receptor beta chain stems from a study of CD8+ T cells in alopecia areata. Background on the study: The tofacitinib course ran for 6 to 18 months and was followed by 6 months off drug. General study findings and limits: Persistence of many expanded lesional clones was seen in scalp and blood during tofacitinib.

Treatment here: oral pan-JAK inhibitor, 5-10 mg twice daily. Both peripheral blood and punch biopsies of lesional scalp skin were obtained from patients who had alopecia areata. With respect to this clone: What it binds is not known.

The CDR3 is 14 amino acids. Between the trimmed V and J ends, which lost 9 bases and 0 bases, there was a span of 13 bases. CDR1 is LNHDA, CDR2 SQIVND, per germline (reference sequence). RNA extraction was followed by reverse transcription into cDNA, which acted as the sequencing template. Measured with immunoSEQ multiplex PCR; TCRdb has only the in-frame clones, and not every one. The repertoire holds approximately 200,000 clones, with approximately 40% as singletons. Sample: CD4+ T cells sorted from blood, taken at approximately week 37, from a patient treated with tofacitinib. The sequence was obtained from a human donor with alopecia areata. V gene TRBV19 combines with J gene TRBJ2-3, with D unresolved. The CDR3 protein is CASGLISSTDTQYF. The CDR3 DNA sequence: TGTGCCAGCGGGCTGATTTCCAGCACAGATACGCAGTATTTT.